This is a list of T cell receptor beta chains from one sample in a study of T cell repertoires in cytomegalovirus infection. The antigens of these receptors remain unknown. TCRdb re-called the reads with MiXCR, one entry per CDR3 protein. The data show fewer than 350,000 distinct CDR3 sequences, about 27% seen once. This specimen consisted of cultured PBMCs, obtained from culture after CMV antigen stimulation. All receptors derive from a human donor in good health (CMV status not recorded). Some clones in this sample may be carry-over from other donors' samples. The CDR3 runs from the conserved cysteine through the conserved F or W. The D gene is left open where the match is weak. Not all rows give a size; the values are once, few, many and, for expanded clones, a class.

TRBJ2-4,.,TRBV7-3,few,CASSRMEVPNIQYF,TGTGCCAGCAGCCGGATGGAAGTTCCAAACATTCAGTACTTC
TRBJ1-1,.,TRBV6-4,once,CASSDSSGGEAFF,TGTGCCAGCAGTGACTCATCGGGGGGAGAAGCTTTCTTT
TRBJ1-3,.,TRBV6-6,.,CASCPPGGTDTIYF,TGTGCCAGCTGTCCCCCTGGGGGAACGGACACCATATATTTT
TRBJ2-7,.,TRBV7-6,few,CASSPESGEQYF,TGTGCTAGCAGCCCGGAGTCCGGCGAGCAGTACTTC
TRBJ1-4,.,TRBV7-2,few,CASSGRLGEKLFF,TGTGCCAGCAGCGGTCGGTTAGGCGAAAAACTGTTTTTT
TRBJ1-5,.,TRBV6-1,many,CASRARGDNQPQHF,TGTGCCAGCAGGGCAAGGGGAGACAATCAGCCCCAGCATTTT
TRBJ2-1,.,TRBV12-3/TRBV12-4,few,CASSLIGRDDEQFF,TGTGCCAGCAGTTTGATCGGCAGGGACGATGAGCAGTTCTTC
TRBJ1-3,.,TRBV11-2,few,CASSLPFGSGNTIYF,TGTGCCAGCAGCCTACCCTTCGGCTCTGGAAACACCATATATTTT
TRBJ2-5,.,TRBV6-1,.,CASSVELQETQYF,TGTGCCAGCAGTGTGGAACTCCAAGAGACCCAGTACTTC
TRBJ1-1,.,TRBV5-5,.,CASSPGQHTEAFF,TGTGCCAGCAGCCCCGGACAGCACACTGAAGCTTTCTTT
TRBJ2-3,.,TRBV24-1,few,CATSESGSTDTQYF,TGTGCCACCAGTGAGTCAGGGAGCACAGATACGCAGTATTTT
TRBJ2-1,TRBD2,TRBV20-1,.,CSAWGLAGHEQFF,TGCAGTGCCTGGGGACTAGCGGGACATGAGCAGTTCTTC
TRBJ1-6,.,TRBV27,few,CASSLSVPGSSSYNSPLHF,TGTGCCAGCAGTTTAAGTGTTCCAGGCTCGAGCTCCTATAATTCACCCCTCCACTTT
TRBJ1-1,TRBD1,TRBV13,.,CASSQQGIEAFF,TGTGCCAGCAGCCAACAGGGGATCGAAGCTTTCTTT
TRBJ2-7,TRBD2,TRBV11-2,.,CASSLDRTSGGAYEQYF,TGTGCCAGCAGCTTAGATCGGACTAGCGGGGGGGCATACGAGCAGTACTTC
TRBJ1-4,.,TRBV6-6,.,CASSYSDSREKLFF,TGTGCCAGCAGTTACTCGGACAGCCGGGAAAAACTGTTTTTT
TRBJ2-3,.,TRBV24-1,.,CATSDLLDNTDTQYF,TGTGCCACCAGTGATTTGTTGGACAACACAGATACGCAGTATTTT
TRBJ1-2,.,TRBV5-4,.,CASSLDGGVNYGYTF,TGTGCCAGCAGCTTGGACGGAGGGGTTAACTATGGCTACACCTTC
TRBJ2-1,TRBD2,TRBV27,few,CASSSLAGGASDEQFF,TGTGCCAGCAGTTCCCTAGCGGGAGGGGCCTCCGATGAGCAGTTCTTC
TRBJ1-3,.,TRBV12-3/TRBV12-4,few,CASPPPKGGNTIYF,TGTGCCAGCCCACCTCCGAAGGGGGGAAACACCATATATTTT
TRBJ1-4,TRBD1,TRBV12-3/TRBV12-4,.,CASRTGVEKLFF,TGTGCCAGCCGGACAGGAGTCGAAAAACTGTTTTTT
TRBJ1-6,.,TRBV7-6,few,CASSRDQGSPLHF,TGTGCCAGCAGCCGAGACCAGGGGTCACCCCTCCACTTT
TRBJ2-2,.,TRBV6-1,.,CAIGRKNTGELFF,TGTGCCATAGGACGGAAGAACACCGGGGAGCTGTTTTTT
TRBJ1-2,TRBD1,TRBV7-2,.,CASSLVSGGYGYTF,TGTGCCAGCAGCTTAGTATCAGGGGGCTATGGCTACACCTTC
TRBJ1-1,.,TRBV12-3/TRBV12-4,many,CASSLSAGNTEAFF,TGTGCCAGCAGCTTATCAGCGGGAAACACTGAAGCTTTCTTT
TRBJ1-5,.,TRBV3-1,.,CASSQDFTSNQPQHF,TGTGCCAGCAGCCAAGATTTTACTAGCAATCAGCCCCAGCATTTT
TRBJ2-7,.,TRBV15,few,CATSSAGGQYF,TGTGCCACCAGCAGTGCCGGCGGGCAGTACTTC
TRBJ1-2,TRBD1,TRBV12-3/TRBV12-4,few,CASSFPGQGYGYTF,TGTGCCAGCAGTTTTCCGGGACAGGGGTACGGCTACACCTTC
TRBJ2-7,TRBD1,TRBV12-3/TRBV12-4,.,CASSPIRQGGHSYEQYF,TGTGCCAGCAGTCCGATTCGACAGGGGGGACACTCCTACGAGCAGTACTTC
TRBJ1-5,.,TRBV27,.,CASSMVFNQPQHF,TGTGCCAGCAGTATGGTTTTCAATCAGCCCCAGCATTTT
TRBJ2-1,TRBD2,TRBV5-6,few,CASSPGGRGDNEQFF,TGTGCCAGCAGCCCGGGGGGTCGAGGGGACAATGAGCAGTTCTTC
TRBJ1-4,.,TRBV14,.,CASSQVGGRSEKLFF,TGTGCCAGCAGCCAAGTGGGCGGGAGGAGTGAAAAACTGTTTTTT
TRBJ2-3,.,TRBV7-6,few,CASSLDKTGDTQYF,TGTGCCAGCAGCTTGGACAAAACCGGGGATACGCAGTATTTT
TRBJ2-3,TRBD2,TRBV10-3,.,CATQSGGVPDTQYF,TGTGCCACCCAAAGCGGGGGGGTTCCAGATACGCAGTATTTT